This is a list of T cell receptor beta chains from one sample in a study of T cells in localized non-small cell lung cancer. The table came from immunoSEQ multiplex PCR; TCRdb's copy has only in-frame clones and leaves some out. The sample lists under 2,000 clones, around a quarter seen once, with around 16% in the top ten. The sample in question was normal lung tissue next to the tumor, obtained before any cancer treatment. The receptor source for this set is an older female donor with stage I squamous cell lung carcinoma. Each CDR3 is given with its conserved first and last residue. D genes are given only for firm matches. Clone sizes are given selectively: once, few, many, or a class where the clone is expanded.

j_call | clone_size | v_call | d_call | cdr3_aa | cdr3_nt
TRBJ1-1 | NA | TRBV15 | TRBD1 | CATSRDYSFGTVPLNTEAFF | TGTGCCACCAGCAGAGATTATTCTTTCGGGACAGTCCCTTTGAACACTGAAGCTTTCTTT
TRBJ1-6 | medium-sized | TRBV11-3 | NA | CASSQGGNNSPLHF | TGTGCCAGCAGCCAGGGAGGGAATAATTCACCCCTCCACTTT
TRBJ1-2 | NA | TRBV5-1 | NA | CASSWTGTENFYGYTF | TGCGCCAGCAGCTGGACCGGGACGGAGAACTTCTATGGCTACACCTTC
TRBJ1-1 | NA | TRBV7-1 | NA | CASSPTGNTEAFF | TGTGCCAGCAGCCCAACAGGGAACACTGAAGCTTTCTTT
TRBJ2-3 | NA | TRBV30 | TRBD2 | CAWSVKGLADTQYF | TGTGCCTGGAGTGTAAAGGGACTAGCAGATACGCAGTATTTT
TRBJ2-1 | NA | TRBV5-1 | TRBD1 | CASSLETGGEYNEQFF | TGCGCCAGCAGCTTGGAGACAGGGGGCGAATACAATGAGCAGTTCTTC
TRBJ2-2 | medium-sized | TRBV11-3 | NA | CASSLGPSRGNTGELFF | TGTGCCAGCAGCTTAGGTCCATCTCGGGGTAACACCGGGGAGCTGTTTTTT
TRBJ1-4 | NA | TRBV14 | TRBD1 | CASSQETGRKLFF | TGTGCCAGCAGCCAAGAGACAGGGCGAAAACTGTTTTTT
TRBJ2-7 | NA | TRBV30 | TRBD1 | CACLGTGPEQYF | TGTGCCTGCCTCGGGACAGGGCCTGAGCAGTACTTC
TRBJ1-2 | few | TRBV10-3 | NA | CATRGSSYGYTF | TGTGCCACCCGGGGGTCCTCCTATGGCTACACCTTC
TRBJ1-2 | medium-sized | TRBV11-3 | TRBD1 | CASSANRGQGYGYTF | TGTGCCAGCAGCGCGAACAGGGGGCAGGGCTATGGCTACACCTTC
TRBJ2-3 | large | TRBV11-3 | TRBD2 | CASSLGGGGTDTQYF | TGTGCCAGCAGCTTGGGCGGGGGGGGCACAGATACGCAGTATTTT
TRBJ2-3 | NA | TRBV18 | TRBD1 | CASSPQQIGQEDTQYF | TGTGCCAGCTCACCACAGCAGATTGGACAGGAAGATACGCAGTATTTT
TRBJ2-5 | NA | TRBV5-1 | NA | CASSLLTGDQETQYF | TGCGCCAGCAGCCTACTGACCGGAGACCAAGAGACCCAGTACTTC
TRBJ2-2 | NA | TRBV18 | TRBD2 | CASSPPGTSASRELFF | TGTGCCAGCTCACCTCCCGGGACTAGCGCATCCAGGGAGCTGTTTTTT
TRBJ2-1 | few | TRBV6-1 | TRBD2 | CASSELAGGEQFF | TGTGCCAGCAGTGAACTAGCGGGGGGAGAGCAGTTCTTC
TRBJ2-7 | NA | TRBV14 | NA | CASSRGPFYEQYF | TGTGCCAGCAGCCGGGGACCGTTCTACGAGCAGTACTTC
TRBJ1-1 | NA | TRBV6-8 | NA | CASRKGWGAIEAFF | TGTGCCAGCAGGAAAGGCTGGGGGGCGATTGAAGCTTTCTTT
TRBJ2-3 | few | TRBV9 | TRBD2 | CASSPPLSGLAGGSTDTQYF | TGTGCCAGCAGCCCCCCCCTTTCGGGGCTTGCGGGGGGAAGCACAGATACGCAGTATTTT
TRBJ2-3 | few | TRBV10-3 | TRBD2 | CAISERAGGHTDTQYF | TGTGCCATCAGTGAGAGGGCGGGGGGCCACACAGATACGCAGTATTTT
TRBJ2-6 | NA | TRBV5-1 | NA | CASSFFGAGANVLTF | TGCGCCAGCAGCTTTTTCGGGGCTGGGGCCAACGTCCTGACTTTC
TRBJ1-2 | few | TRBV29-1 | NA | CSVEGGAGSGYTF | TGCAGCGTTGAGGGAGGGGCAGGCAGCGGCTACACCTTC
TRBJ1-2 | few | TRBV9 | TRBD1 | CASSVVKGQGHGYTF | TGTGCCAGCAGCGTAGTAAAGGGACAGGGTCATGGCTACACCTTC
TRBJ2-7 | NA | TRBV30 | TRBD1 | CAWSTQGIHEQYF | TGTGCCTGGAGTACACAGGGGATCCACGAGCAGTACTTC
TRBJ2-1 | few | TRBV5-1 | TRBD2 | CASSLGTSTNNEQFF | TGCGCCAGCAGCTTAGGGACTAGCACTAACAATGAGCAGTTCTTC
TRBJ1-1 | NA | TRBV23-1 | NA | CASRTPPGPWAFF | TGCGCCAGCAGGACCCCCCCGGGGCCATGGGCTTTCTTT
TRBJ2-7 | medium-sized | TRBV1 | NA | CASSSRQGAFYEQYF | TGCGCCAGCAGTTCAAGACAGGGGGCTTTCTACGAGCAGTACTTC
TRBJ1-2 | medium-sized | TRBV6-8 | NA | CASSKDSTRGYTF | TGTGCCAGCAGCAAAGACTCGACTAGAGGCTACACCTTC
TRBJ1-1 | few | TRBV6-8 | NA | CASTAREGYAEAFF | TGTGCCAGCACCGCTCGGGAGGGGTACGCTGAAGCTTTCTTT
TRBJ1-1 | few | TRBV9 | NA | CASSVVQEPEAFF | TGTGCCAGCAGCGTAGTGCAGGAACCAGAAGCTTTCTTT
TRBJ2-5 | large | TRBV9 | NA | CASSVAGGLEETQYF | TGTGCCAGCAGCGTAGCTGGGGGGTTGGAGGAGACCCAGTACTTC
TRBJ1-5 | medium-sized | TRBV6-8 | NA | CASSVLDSSNQPQHF | TGTGCCAGCAGCGTTTTGGACAGTAGCAATCAGCCCCAGCATTTT
TRBJ2-2 | NA | TRBV19 | TRBD2 | CASRIAGANTGELFF | TGTGCCAGTAGGATAGCGGGGGCGAACACCGGGGAGCTGTTTTTT
TRBJ1-1 | few | TRBV18 | NA | CASSPNTGTTEAFF | TGTGCCAGCTCACCGAACACAGGGACCACTGAAGCTTTCTTT
TRBJ1-1 | large | TRBV11-3 | TRBD1 | CASSAYRGNTEAFF | TGTGCCAGCAGCGCATACAGGGGAAACACTGAAGCTTTCTTT
TRBJ1-2 | NA | TRBV19 | TRBD1 | CASTRTGQDYGYTF | TGTGCCAGTACCCGGACAGGGCAAGACTATGGCTACACCTTC
TRBJ2-3 | NA | TRBV19 | NA | CASSIIGGRDTQYF | TGTGCCAGTAGTATTATAGGGGGGAGAGATACGCAGTATTTT
TRBJ2-7 | NA | TRBV19 | NA | CASSTRESSYEQYF | TGTGCCAGTAGTACAAGGGAGAGCTCCTACGAGCAGTACTTC
TRBJ2-7 | NA | TRBV9 | TRBD2 | CASSVTSGVVEQYF | TGTGCCAGCAGCGTAACTAGCGGGGTCGTCGAGCAGTACTTC
TRBJ2-1 | once | TRBV19 | NA | CASSRLGGQRSYNEQFF | TGTGCCAGTAGCCGCCTCGGGGGGCAAAGGTCCTACAATGAGCAGTTCTTC
TRBJ1-1 | NA | TRBV11-3 | TRBD1 | CASSLGGTGGTEAFF | TGTGCCAGCAGCTTAGGTGGGACAGGGGGCACTGAAGCTTTCTTT
TRBJ1-1 | once | TRBV19 | NA | CASSIMGGAAVNTEAFF | TGTGCCAGTAGTATTATGGGGGGCGCGGCAGTGAACACTGAAGCTTTCTTT
TRBJ1-6 | NA | TRBV19 | NA | CASSIWGSPLHF | TGTGCCAGTAGTATCTGGGGTTCACCCCTCCACTTT
TRBJ2-1 | few | TRBV6-8 | TRBD2 | CASSLPWGSRGGGNEQFF | TGTGCCAGCAGCCTCCCTTGGGGTAGCCGGGGGGGCGGCAATGAGCAGTTCTTC